This T cell receptor beta chain was captured in a study of cytomegalovirus exposure and HLA in healthy donors. PCR primers comprised 60 Vbeta and 13 Jbeta primers. Assay: immunoSEQ multiplex PCR; the TCRdb copy retains only in-frame clones and omits some. The sample shows hundreds of thousands of clones, 70% to 85% of them seen only once. Study-wide points: An analysis was carried out at a later point. It showed that HLA-associated TCR beta chains were more clonally expanded than equally common non-associated chains. After further analysis at a later stage, 16,951 TCR beta sequences were associated with HLA alleles at 0.05 false discovery rate.

This CDR3 is 15 amino acids long. V shed 4 bases, J shed 8 bases, and the junction held 10 bases outside the gene matches. Germline lookup yields CDR1 SGHDT and CDR2 YYEEEE. As to this clone: What it binds is not known.

Sequenced: PBMCs. The rearrangement joins TRBV5-6 to TRBJ1-3; 9 positions match TRBD1. The TCR comes from a male donor in good health and CMV-seronegative. The CDR3 spells CASSARDRVAHTIYF. The CDR3 DNA follows: TGTGCCAGCAGCGCCCGGGACAGGGTGGCGCACACCATATATTTT.